This is a list of T cell receptor beta chains from one sample in a study of Ad26.COV2.S vaccination and SARS-CoV-2 variants. Profiling relied on immunoSEQ multiplex PCR, and the TCRdb table lists in-frame clones only, not all of them. The sample has hundreds of thousands of clones, 75% to 90% seen once; the top ten hold around 10%. The specimen was peripheral blood, collected in a trial of Ad26.COV2.S vaccine versus placebo. The receptor source for this set is a person aged 18-65 years who received the Ad26.COV2.S COVID-19 vaccine or a placebo. CDR3s leave out the opening cysteine and the closing phenylalanine or tryptophan.

v_call,cdr3_aa
TRBV3-1/TRBV3-2,ASSQDYQSYNEQF
TRBV2,ASSAGLEGNQPQH
TRBV9,ASSGQETQY
TRBV7-8,ASSLWTGYSNQPQH
TRBV10-3,AISAGTDVEQY
TRBV14,ASSQHLGQGLYGYT
TRBV3-1/TRBV3-2,ASSQVQGGRDTQY
TRBV30,AWSRTSGPLH
TRBV4-3,ASSQTDNVYGYT
TRBV11-1,ASSLDRGSPHEQY
TRBV28,ASSSGTATNEKLF
TRBV6-6,ASSHRDRGPYEQY
TRBV3-1/TRBV3-2,ASSQDRRRTTGEDEQY
TRBV7-6,ASSLVGGTSEREQY
TRBV6-5,ASTRAPNTEAF
TRBV27,ARLAVSTDTQY
TRBV28,ASSTGRVRNEKLF
TRBV29-1,SVRTGGTAEAF
TRBV5-6,ASSLAWRGDQNGYT
TRBV27,ASSPDGGLPYEQY
TRBV10-3,AISPPDRGSPYEQY
TRBV5-4,ASSPGTDEAF
TRBV4-3,ASSHSGGGSPGNEQF
TRBV7-3,ASSQGSPYNEQF
TRBV5-1,ASSSRGSGTGELF
TRBV6-5,ASSYGDRSSSPLH